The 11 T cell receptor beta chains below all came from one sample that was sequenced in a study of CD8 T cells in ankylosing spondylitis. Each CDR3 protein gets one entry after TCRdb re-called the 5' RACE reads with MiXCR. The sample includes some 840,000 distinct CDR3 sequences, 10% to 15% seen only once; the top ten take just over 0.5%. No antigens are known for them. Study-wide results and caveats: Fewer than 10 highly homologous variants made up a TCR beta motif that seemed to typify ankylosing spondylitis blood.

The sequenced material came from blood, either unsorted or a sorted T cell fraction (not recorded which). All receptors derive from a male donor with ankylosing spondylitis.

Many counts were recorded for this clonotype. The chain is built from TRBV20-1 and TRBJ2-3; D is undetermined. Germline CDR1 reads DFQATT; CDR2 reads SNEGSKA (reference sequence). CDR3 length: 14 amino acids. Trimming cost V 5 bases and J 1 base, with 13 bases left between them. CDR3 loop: CSAPRDFRTDTQYF. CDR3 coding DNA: TGCAGTGCTCCGCGAGATTTCCGCACAGATACGCAGTATTTT.

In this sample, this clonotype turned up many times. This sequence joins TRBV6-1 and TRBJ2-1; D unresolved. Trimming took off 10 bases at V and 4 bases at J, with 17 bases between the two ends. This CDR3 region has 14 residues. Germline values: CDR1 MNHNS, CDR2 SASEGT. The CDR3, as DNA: TGTGCCACCACCCCGCCCGGCAGTTACAATGAGCAGTTCTTC. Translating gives CATTPPGSYNEQFF.

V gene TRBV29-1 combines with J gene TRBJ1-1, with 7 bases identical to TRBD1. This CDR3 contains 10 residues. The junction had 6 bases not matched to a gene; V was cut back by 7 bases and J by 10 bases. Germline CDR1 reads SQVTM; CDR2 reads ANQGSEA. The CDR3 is CSGLEGAAFF. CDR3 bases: TGCAGCGGATTAGAGGGGGCAGCTTTCTTT.

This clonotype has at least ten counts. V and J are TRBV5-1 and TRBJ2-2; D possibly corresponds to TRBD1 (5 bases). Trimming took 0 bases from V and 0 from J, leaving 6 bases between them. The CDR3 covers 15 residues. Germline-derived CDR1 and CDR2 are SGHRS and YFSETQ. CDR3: CASSLVTANTGELFF. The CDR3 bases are TGCGCCAGCAGCTTGGTGACAGCGAACACCGGGGAGCTGTTTTTT.

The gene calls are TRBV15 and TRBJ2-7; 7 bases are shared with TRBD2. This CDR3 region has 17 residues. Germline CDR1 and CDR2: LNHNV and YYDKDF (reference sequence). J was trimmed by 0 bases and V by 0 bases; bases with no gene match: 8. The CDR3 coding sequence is TGTGCCACCAGCAGAGAGAGCGGGATCTTAAGCTCCTACGAGCAGTACTTC. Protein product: CATSRESGILSSYEQYF. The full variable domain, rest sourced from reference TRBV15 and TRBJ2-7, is DAMVIQNPRYQVTQFGKPVTLSCSQTLNHNVMYWYQQKSSQAPKLLFHYYDKDFNNEADTPDNFQSRRPNTSFCFLDIRSPGLGDTAMYLCATSRESGILSSYEQYFGPGTRLTVT.

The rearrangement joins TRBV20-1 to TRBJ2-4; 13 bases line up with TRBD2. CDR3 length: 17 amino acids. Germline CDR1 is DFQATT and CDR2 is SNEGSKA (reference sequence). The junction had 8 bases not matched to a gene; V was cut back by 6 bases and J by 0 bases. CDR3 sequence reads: CSARGLAGLVAKNIQYF. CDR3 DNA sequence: TGCAGTGCCCGGGGACTAGCGGGACTCGTAGCCAAAAACATTCAGTACTTC.

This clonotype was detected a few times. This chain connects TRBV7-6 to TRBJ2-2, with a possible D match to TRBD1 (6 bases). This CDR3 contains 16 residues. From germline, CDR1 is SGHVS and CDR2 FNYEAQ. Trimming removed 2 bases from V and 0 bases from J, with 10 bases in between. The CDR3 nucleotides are TGTGCCAGCAGCTTACAGGGGCCTCCGAACACCGGGGAGCTGTTTTTT. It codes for CASSLQGPPNTGELFF.

Here the CDR3 reads CASSIGYTDTQYF. CDR3 bases: TGTGCCAGCAGCATAGGATACACAGATACGCAGTATTTT. The chain has TRBV5-5 and TRBJ2-3; D ambiguous. The V end was cut by 4 bases, the J end by 2 bases, with 8 bases between. Per germline, CDR1 SGHKS and CDR2 YYEKEE (reference sequence). The CDR3 runs 13 residues.

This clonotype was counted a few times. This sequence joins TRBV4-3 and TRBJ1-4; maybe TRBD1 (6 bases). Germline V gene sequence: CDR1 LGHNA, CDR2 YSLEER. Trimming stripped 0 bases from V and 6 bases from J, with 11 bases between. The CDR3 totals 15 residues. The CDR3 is CASSQEGGWYEKLFF. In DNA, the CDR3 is TGCGCCAGCAGCCAAGAGGGGGGCTGGTATGAAAAACTGTTTTTT.

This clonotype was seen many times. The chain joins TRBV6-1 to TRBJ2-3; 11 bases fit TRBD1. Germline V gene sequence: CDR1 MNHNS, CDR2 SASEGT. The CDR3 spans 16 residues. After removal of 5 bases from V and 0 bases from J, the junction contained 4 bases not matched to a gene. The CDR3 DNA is TGTGCCAGCAGTCCGGACAGGGGGCCTAGCACAGATACGCAGTATTTT. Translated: CASSPDRGPSTDTQYF.

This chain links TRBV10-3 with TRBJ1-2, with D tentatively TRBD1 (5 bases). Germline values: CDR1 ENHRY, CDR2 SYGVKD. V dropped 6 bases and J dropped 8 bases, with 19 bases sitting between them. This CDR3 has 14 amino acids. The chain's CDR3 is CAIREGRAFFGYTF. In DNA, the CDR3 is TGTGCCATCAGGGAGGGCAGGGCCTTTTTCGGCTACACCTTC.